The present T cell receptor (beta chain) was sequenced within a study of Tregs in tolerant kidney transplant recipients. The study's findings and limits: Tolerant patients' donor-specific Tregs expanded beyond overall Tregs, suggesting antigen-driven growth. For some patients, primers changed over time, blocking nucleotide-level comparison. The small number of patients limits these findings pending further validation.

Here immunoSEQ multiplex PCR was the method, and the copy in TCRdb shows in-frame clones only, minus some. The sample records 60,000 or so clones, approximately 85% being singletons. As for this clone: Its target is not known.

V lost 5 bases and J lost 1; bases outside the gene matches: 5. The germline CDR1 and CDR2 sequences are MNHEY and SMNVEV (reference sequence). CDR3 length equals 15 residues. The material sequenced was Tregs from blood, taken before the transplant. The chain recombines TRBV27 with TRBJ2-7; 10 bases align to TRBD2. This sequence was found in a human donor who received a combined kidney and bone marrow transplant. CDR3 sequence reads: CASSPAAGGSYEQYF. In DNA, the CDR3 is TGTGCCAGCAGTCCCGCAGCGGGAGGGTCCTACGAGCAGTACTTC.